This T cell receptor beta chain was recorded in a study of control samples from healthy donors and cancer patients. The protocol was immunoSEQ multiplex PCR, while the TCRdb copy is restricted to in-frame clones and leaves out a portion. Of 150,000 to 200,000 clones listed, 94% were seen once; the top ten hold about 9.3%. The germline V gene encodes CDR1 SGDLS and CDR2 YYNGEE. The CDR3 has 15 residues. Trimming cost V 3 bases and J 0 bases, with 10 bases left between them. This sequence originates from a woman aged 40 to 50 in good health. Sequenced: blood. The rearrangement uses TRBV9 and TRBJ2-1; D unresolved. CDR3 region: CASSGTESSYNEQFF. The CDR3, as DNA: TGTGCCAGCAGCGGGACCGAAAGCTCCTACAATGAGCAGTTCTTC.